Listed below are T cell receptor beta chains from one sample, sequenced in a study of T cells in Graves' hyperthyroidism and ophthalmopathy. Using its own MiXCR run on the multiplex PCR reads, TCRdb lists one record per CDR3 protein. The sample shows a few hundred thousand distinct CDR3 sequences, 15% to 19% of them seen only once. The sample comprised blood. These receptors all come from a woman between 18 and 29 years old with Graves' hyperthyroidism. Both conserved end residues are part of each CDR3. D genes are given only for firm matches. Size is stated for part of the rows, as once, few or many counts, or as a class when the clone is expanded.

CDR3nt: TGTGCCAGCAGTGCCGATTCCAACTATGGCTACACCTTC
CDR3aa: CASSADSNYGYTF
abundance: many
d_gene: NA
j_gene: TRBJ1-2
v_gene: TRBV2

CDR3nt: TGTGCCAGCAGCTTTTCCGGGGTGCCTCAGCCCCAGCATTTT
CDR3aa: CASSFSGVPQPQHF
abundance: NA
d_gene: NA
j_gene: TRBJ1-5
v_gene: TRBV7-9

CDR3nt: TGTGCCAGCAGCTTGGGAACCAGGGTCGATACGCAGTATTTT
CDR3aa: CASSLGTRVDTQYF
abundance: NA
d_gene: NA
j_gene: TRBJ2-3
v_gene: TRBV5-5

CDR3nt: TGTGCCAGCAGCCAAGATTACACCGACAAGGTGTTTTTT
CDR3aa: CASSQDYTDKVFF
abundance: NA
d_gene: NA
j_gene: TRBJ2-2
v_gene: TRBV4-2

CDR3nt: TGTGCCAGCTCACCTGCCGCCGTCAGGGATGAAAAACTGTTTTTT
CDR3aa: CASSPAAVRDEKLFF
abundance: many
d_gene: NA
j_gene: TRBJ1-4
v_gene: TRBV18

CDR3nt: TGTGCCAGCAGTGACTGGGAGTACGAGCAGTACTTC
CDR3aa: CASSDWEYEQYF
abundance: many
d_gene: NA
j_gene: TRBJ2-7
v_gene: TRBV6-2/TRBV6-3

CDR3nt: TGTGCCAGCAGCTTAGCGGCAGAGACCCAGTACTTC
CDR3aa: CASSLAAETQYF
abundance: many
d_gene: NA
j_gene: TRBJ2-5
v_gene: TRBV7-6

CDR3nt: TGCAGTGCTAGAGATCTCAGGCAGACCTACAATGAGCAGTTCTTC
CDR3aa: CSARDLRQTYNEQFF
abundance: NA
d_gene: NA
j_gene: TRBJ2-1
v_gene: TRBV20-1

CDR3nt: TGTGCCAGCACTATGGCCTCTGGAAACACCATATATTTT
CDR3aa: CASTMASGNTIYF
abundance: many
d_gene: NA
j_gene: TRBJ1-3
v_gene: TRBV28

CDR3nt: TGTGCCACCAGCGCCGGGACCCGCGCCGGGGAGCTGTTTTTT
CDR3aa: CATSAGTRAGELFF
abundance: NA
d_gene: NA
j_gene: TRBJ2-2
v_gene: TRBV24-1

CDR3nt: TGTGCCAGCAGTCTTGGGACAGGCCGGCAGGATGAGCAGTTCTTC
CDR3aa: CASSLGTGRQDEQFF
abundance: few
d_gene: TRBD1
j_gene: TRBJ2-1
v_gene: TRBV6-1

CDR3nt: TGTGCCAGCTCACCATGGAGCACCTCGAACACCGGGGAGCTGTTTTTT
CDR3aa: CASSPWSTSNTGELFF
abundance: many
d_gene: NA
j_gene: TRBJ2-2
v_gene: TRBV18

CDR3nt: TGTGCCAGCAGCTTAGCTTATACGTCGGGGGAGACCCAGTACTTC
CDR3aa: CASSLAYTSGETQYF
abundance: many
d_gene: NA
j_gene: TRBJ2-5
v_gene: TRBV7-2

CDR3nt: TGTGCCAGCAGCGGGGGGGGGCCGTACAATGAGCAGTTCTTC
CDR3aa: CASSGGGPYNEQFF
abundance: many
d_gene: NA
j_gene: TRBJ2-1
v_gene: TRBV7-3

CDR3nt: TGCAGTGCTAGACCCGGCGGGGGGCGGGGAGAGACCCAGTACTTC
CDR3aa: CSARPGGGRGETQYF
abundance: many
d_gene: TRBD2
j_gene: TRBJ2-5
v_gene: TRBV20-1

CDR3nt: TGCAGTGTGGGACCTAGCTTCTACGAGCAGTACTTC
CDR3aa: CSVGPSFYEQYF
abundance: many
d_gene: NA
j_gene: TRBJ2-7
v_gene: TRBV20-1

CDR3nt: TGTGCCAGCAGTTACCGTGGAGGTCGCAATGAGCAGTTCTTC
CDR3aa: CASSYRGGRNEQFF
abundance: few
d_gene: NA
j_gene: TRBJ2-1
v_gene: TRBV6-5

CDR3nt: TGCAGTGCGACTAGGGGCAGCGGGGGCCTTGGAGAGACCCAGTACTTC
CDR3aa: CSATRGSGGLGETQYF
abundance: many
d_gene: TRBD2
j_gene: TRBJ2-5
v_gene: TRBV20-1

CDR3nt: TGTGCCTGGAGTCGGGGACAGAACACTGAAGCTTTCTTT
CDR3aa: CAWSRGQNTEAFF
abundance: many
d_gene: NA
j_gene: TRBJ1-1
v_gene: TRBV30

CDR3nt: TGTGCCAGCAGCTCAAGGCCGGGAGCCTACGAGCAGTACTTC
CDR3aa: CASSSRPGAYEQYF
abundance: many
d_gene: NA
j_gene: TRBJ2-7
v_gene: TRBV7-9

CDR3nt: TGTGCCAGCACTCACAGAGGGGGGGGACGCCACGAGCAGTACTTC
CDR3aa: CASTHRGGGRHEQYF
abundance: many
d_gene: NA
j_gene: TRBJ2-7
v_gene: TRBV28

CDR3nt: TGTGCCAGCAGTTTCCGGACTAGCGGGGGCACAGATACGCAGTATTTT
CDR3aa: CASSFRTSGGTDTQYF
abundance: few
d_gene: TRBD2
j_gene: TRBJ2-3
v_gene: TRBV28

CDR3nt: TGTGCCAGCACCCCAAGCGGAAATGAGCAGTTCTTC
CDR3aa: CASTPSGNEQFF
abundance: many
d_gene: NA
j_gene: TRBJ2-1
v_gene: TRBV12-3/TRBV12-4

CDR3nt: TGTGCCAGTAGTATTTGGGGGATTACGGGGGGCCCCACAGATACGCAGTATTTT
CDR3aa: CASSIWGITGGPTDTQYF
abundance: NA
d_gene: NA
j_gene: TRBJ2-3
v_gene: TRBV19

CDR3nt: TGTGCCAGCTCAGGAGGTAGCGGGGGGAGCAATGAGCAGTTCTTC
CDR3aa: CASSGGSGGSNEQFF
abundance: many
d_gene: TRBD2
j_gene: TRBJ2-1
v_gene: TRBV18

CDR3nt: TGTGCCACGGAAGGGGAGTCGGAGACCCAGTACTTC
CDR3aa: CATEGESETQYF
abundance: few
d_gene: NA
j_gene: TRBJ2-5
v_gene: TRBV3-1

CDR3nt: TGCGCCAGCAGCGGGACAGGGGACCCCGGTCAGCCCCAGCATTTT
CDR3aa: CASSGTGDPGQPQHF
abundance: many
d_gene: TRBD1
j_gene: TRBJ1-5
v_gene: TRBV5-1

CDR3nt: TGCAGCGTCAACACAGATACGCAGTATTTT
CDR3aa: CSVNTDTQYF
abundance: many
d_gene: NA
j_gene: TRBJ2-3
v_gene: TRBV29-1